This TCR beta chain appears in the sequencing data of a study of beta chain bispecific antibodies for T cell cancers. The overall study: HPB-ALL carried surface TRBV5-5, while Jurkat carried TRBV12-3. Study-level findings and limits: Versus anti-CD19, anti-TRBV12 exposure cut the TRBV12-3 share of TRBV signal by under 99%. Most targeted TRBV signal came from the leukemia cell line cells, not normal T cells.

The CDR3 has 16 amino acids. Germline V CDR1 and CDR2: SGHRS, YFSETQ. Unmatched junction bases numbered 12, after V lost 4 bases and J lost 3 bases. This clonotype was seen repeatedly, ten times or more. The target antigen is unknown. Blood mononuclear cells were expanded for 3 days using either OKT3 anti-CD3 antibody or CD3/CD28 beads. Normal T cells cocultured with Jurkat cells and anti-TRBV12 bispecific. 5 x 10^4 or so normal T cells were cocultured with 5 x 10^4 or so target cells and bispecific antibody. TCRdb called the 5' RACE reads again in MiXCR, with one record for every CDR3 protein. Among tens of thousands of distinct CDR3 sequences listed, just over 2% were seen once.

The material was healthy donor T cells cultured with leukemia cells, obtained from a culture containing a bispecific antibody targeting TCR Vbeta12. The source is a human donor in good health. Some clones in this sample may be carry-over from other donors' samples. J is TRBJ1-1 and V is TRBV5-1; the match to TRBD1 covers 7 bases. The CDR3 sequence is CASSPVPTGRDTEAFF. In DNA, the CDR3 is TGCGCCAGCAGCCCCGTCCCGACAGGGAGAGACACTGAAGCTTTCTTT. Full variable domain (missing parts from reference TRBV5-1 and TRBJ1-1): KAGVTQTPRYLIKTRGQQVTLSCSPISGHRSVSWYQQTPGQGLQFLFEYFSETQRNKGNFPGRFSGRQFSNSRSEMNVSTLELGDSALYLCASSPVPTGRDTEAFFGQGTRLTVV.